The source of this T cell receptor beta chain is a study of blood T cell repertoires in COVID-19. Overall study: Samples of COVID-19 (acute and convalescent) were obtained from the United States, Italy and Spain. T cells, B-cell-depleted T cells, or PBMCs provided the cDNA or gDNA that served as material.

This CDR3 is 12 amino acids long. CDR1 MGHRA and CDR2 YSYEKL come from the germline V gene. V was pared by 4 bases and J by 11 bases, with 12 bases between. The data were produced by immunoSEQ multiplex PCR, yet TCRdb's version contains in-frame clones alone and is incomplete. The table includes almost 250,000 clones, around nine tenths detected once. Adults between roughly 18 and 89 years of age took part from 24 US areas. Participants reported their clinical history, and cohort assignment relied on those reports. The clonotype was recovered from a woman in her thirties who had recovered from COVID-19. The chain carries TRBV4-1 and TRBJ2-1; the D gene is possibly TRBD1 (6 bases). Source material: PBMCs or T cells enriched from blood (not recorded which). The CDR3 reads CASSLTQGKQFF. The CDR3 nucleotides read TGCGCCAGCAGCCTAACACAGGGAAAGCAGTTCTTC.